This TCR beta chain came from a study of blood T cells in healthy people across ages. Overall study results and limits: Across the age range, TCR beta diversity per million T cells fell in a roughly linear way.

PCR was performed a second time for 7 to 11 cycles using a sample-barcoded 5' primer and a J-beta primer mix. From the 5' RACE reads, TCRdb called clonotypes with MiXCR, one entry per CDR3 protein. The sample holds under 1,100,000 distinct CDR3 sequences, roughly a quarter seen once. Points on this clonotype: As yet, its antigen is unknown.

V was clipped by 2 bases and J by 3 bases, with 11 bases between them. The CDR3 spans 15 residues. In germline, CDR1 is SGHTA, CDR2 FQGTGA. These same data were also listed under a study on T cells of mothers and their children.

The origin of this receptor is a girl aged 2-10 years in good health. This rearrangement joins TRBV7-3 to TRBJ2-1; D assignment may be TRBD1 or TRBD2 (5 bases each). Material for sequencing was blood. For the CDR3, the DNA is TGTGCCAGCAGCTTAGGGGGAAATGTCTACAATGAGCAGTTCTTC. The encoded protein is CASSLGGNVYNEQFF. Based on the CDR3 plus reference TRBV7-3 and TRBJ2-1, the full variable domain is GAGVSQTPSNKVTEKGKYVELRCDPISGHTALYWYRQSLGQGPEFLIYFQGTGAADDSGLPNDRFFAVRPEGSVSTLKIQRTERGDSAVYLCASSLGGNVYNEQFFGPGTRLTVL.